This TCR beta chain came from a study of cytomegalovirus exposure and HLA in healthy donors. Overall study: Approximately 81% of 350 to 400 genotyped donors fell in the Caucasian-associated ancestry cluster.

Study-wide results and limits: The listing of about 150 TCR beta chains classed them as cytomegalovirus-associated.

As concerns this clone: Its target is unknown.

This PCR relied on a set of 60 Vbeta primers and 13 Jbeta primers. Produced via immunoSEQ multiplex PCR; TCRdb's table is partial and in-frame only. The sample shows about 120,000 clones, roughly 78% of them seen only once. V was shortened by 5 bases and J by 0 bases, with 11 bases between the two germline ends. This CDR3 comprises 14 residues. CDR1 is MNHEY and CDR2 is SMNVEV in the germline V gene (reference sequence). The rearrangement uses TRBV27 and TRBJ2-7; maybe TRBD2 (6 bases). The origin of this receptor is a woman in her forties in good health and CMV-seronegative. The specimen was PBMCs. In nucleotides, the CDR3 is TGTGCCAGCAGTCCCCAGGACTACTCCTACGAGCAGTACTTC. Its protein product is CASSPQDYSYEQYF.